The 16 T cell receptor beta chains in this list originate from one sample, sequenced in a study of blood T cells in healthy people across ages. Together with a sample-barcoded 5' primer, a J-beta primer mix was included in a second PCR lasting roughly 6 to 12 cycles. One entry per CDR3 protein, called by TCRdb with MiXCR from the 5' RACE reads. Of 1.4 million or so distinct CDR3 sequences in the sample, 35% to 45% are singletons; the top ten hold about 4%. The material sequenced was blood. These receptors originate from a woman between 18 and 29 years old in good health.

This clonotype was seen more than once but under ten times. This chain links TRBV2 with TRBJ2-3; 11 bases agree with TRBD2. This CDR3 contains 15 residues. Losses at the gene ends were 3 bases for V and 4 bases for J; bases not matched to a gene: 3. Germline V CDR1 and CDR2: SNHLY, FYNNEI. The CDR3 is CASSEGLAVPDTQYF. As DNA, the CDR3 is TGTGCCAGCAGTGAGGGACTAGCGGTCCCAGATACGCAGTATTTT.

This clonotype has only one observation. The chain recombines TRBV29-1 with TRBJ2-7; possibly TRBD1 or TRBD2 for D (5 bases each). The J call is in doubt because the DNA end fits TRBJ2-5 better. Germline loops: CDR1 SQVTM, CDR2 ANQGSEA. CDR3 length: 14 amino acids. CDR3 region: CSVDKGRRGETQYF. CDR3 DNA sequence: TGCAGCGTTGATAAGGGGAGACGAGGGGAGACCCAGTACTTC.

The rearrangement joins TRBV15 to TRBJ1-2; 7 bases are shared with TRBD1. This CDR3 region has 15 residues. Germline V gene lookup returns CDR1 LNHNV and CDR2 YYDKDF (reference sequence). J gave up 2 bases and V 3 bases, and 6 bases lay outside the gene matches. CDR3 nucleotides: TGTGCCACCAGCAGCCGGACAGGCCTAAACTATGGCTACACCTTC. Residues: CATSSRTGLNYGYTF.

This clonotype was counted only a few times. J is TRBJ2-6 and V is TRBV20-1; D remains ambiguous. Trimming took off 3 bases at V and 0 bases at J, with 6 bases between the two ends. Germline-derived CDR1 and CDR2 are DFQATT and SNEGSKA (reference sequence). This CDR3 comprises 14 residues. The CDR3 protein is CSARSGSGANVLTF. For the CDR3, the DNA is TGCAGTGCTAGGTCAGGCTCTGGGGCCAACGTCCTGACTTTC.

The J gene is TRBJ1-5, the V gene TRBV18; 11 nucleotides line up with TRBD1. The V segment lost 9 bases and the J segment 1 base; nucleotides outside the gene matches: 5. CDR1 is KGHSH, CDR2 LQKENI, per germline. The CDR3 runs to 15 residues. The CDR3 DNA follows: TGTGCCAGTAACCGGGACAGGGGGAGCAATCAGCCCCAGCATTTT. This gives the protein CASNRDRGSNQPQHF.

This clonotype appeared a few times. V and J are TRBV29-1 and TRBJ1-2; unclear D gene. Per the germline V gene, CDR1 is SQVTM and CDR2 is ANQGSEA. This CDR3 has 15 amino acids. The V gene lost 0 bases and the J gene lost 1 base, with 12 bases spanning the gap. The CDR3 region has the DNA TGCAGCGTTGAAGATCAAGGGTGGTATAACTATGGCTACACCTTC. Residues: CSVEDQGWYNYGYTF.

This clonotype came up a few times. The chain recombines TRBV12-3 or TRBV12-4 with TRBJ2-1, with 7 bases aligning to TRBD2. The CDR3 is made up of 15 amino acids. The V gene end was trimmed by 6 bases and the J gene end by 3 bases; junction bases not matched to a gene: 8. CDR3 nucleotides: TGTGCCAGCAGCCCCGAAACGGGGGGCTACAATGAGCAGTTCTTC. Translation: CASSPETGGYNEQFF.

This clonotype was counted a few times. Written as DNA, the CDR3 is TGTGCCAGCAGACCAGATCAAAACTATGGCTACACCTTC. It specifies CASRPDQNYGYTF. The chain combines TRBV2 with TRBJ1-2; D unresolved. The germline V and J ends were trimmed by 6 bases and 2 bases, with 10 bases remaining between them. Germline V lookup: CDR1 SNHLY, CDR2 FYNNEI. The CDR3 covers 13 residues.

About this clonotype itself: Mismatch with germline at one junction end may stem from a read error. CDR3 protein: CTSRELAGDSKQYF. CDR3 sequence (DNA): TGTACCAGCAGGGAACTAGCGGGTGACTCCAAGCAGTACTTC. This chain links TRBV27 with TRBJ2-5; 9 bases fit TRBD2. The CDR3 is 14 residues long. Germline values: CDR1 MNHEY, CDR2 SMNVEV (reference sequence).

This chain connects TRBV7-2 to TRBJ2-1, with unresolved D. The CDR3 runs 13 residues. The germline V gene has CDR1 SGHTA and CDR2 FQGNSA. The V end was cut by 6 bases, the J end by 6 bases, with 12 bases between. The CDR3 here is CASRGTVLNEQFF. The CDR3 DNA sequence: TGTGCCAGCAGGGGAACAGTACTCAATGAGCAGTTCTTC.

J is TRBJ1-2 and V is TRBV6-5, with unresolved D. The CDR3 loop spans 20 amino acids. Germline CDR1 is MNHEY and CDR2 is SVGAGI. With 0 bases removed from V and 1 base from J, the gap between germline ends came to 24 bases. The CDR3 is CASSYSRSRQAVLINYGYTF. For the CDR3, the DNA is TGTGCCAGCAGTTACTCGAGATCCAGGCAGGCGGTTCTCATTAACTATGGCTACACCTTC.

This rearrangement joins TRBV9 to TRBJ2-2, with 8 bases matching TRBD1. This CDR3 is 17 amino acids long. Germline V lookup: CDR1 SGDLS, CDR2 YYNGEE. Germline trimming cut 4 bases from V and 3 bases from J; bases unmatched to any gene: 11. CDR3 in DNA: TGTGCCAGCAGCTCAATTCCGGGACAGGTTGACACCGGGGAGCTGTTTTTT. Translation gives CASSSIPGQVDTGELFF.

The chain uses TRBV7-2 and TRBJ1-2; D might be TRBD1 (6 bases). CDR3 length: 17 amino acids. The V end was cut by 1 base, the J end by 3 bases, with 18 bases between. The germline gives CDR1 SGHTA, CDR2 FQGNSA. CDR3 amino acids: CASSLGFYREVHYGYTF. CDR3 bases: TGTGCCAGCAGCTTAGGGTTTTACAGGGAGGTCCACTATGGCTACACCTTC.

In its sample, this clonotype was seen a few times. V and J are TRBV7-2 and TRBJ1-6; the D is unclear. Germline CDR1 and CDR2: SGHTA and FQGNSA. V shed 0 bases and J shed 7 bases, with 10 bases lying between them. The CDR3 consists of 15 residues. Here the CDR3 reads CASSLAYGVNSPLHF. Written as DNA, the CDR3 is TGTGCCAGCAGCTTAGCTTACGGGGTAAATTCACCCCTCCACTTT. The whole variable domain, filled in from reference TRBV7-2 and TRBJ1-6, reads GAGVSQSPSNKVTEKGKDVELRCDPISGHTALYWYRQSLGQGLEFLIYFQGNSAPDKSGLPSDRFSAERTGGSVSTLTIQRTQQEDSAVYLCASSLAYGVNSPLHFGNGTRLTVT.

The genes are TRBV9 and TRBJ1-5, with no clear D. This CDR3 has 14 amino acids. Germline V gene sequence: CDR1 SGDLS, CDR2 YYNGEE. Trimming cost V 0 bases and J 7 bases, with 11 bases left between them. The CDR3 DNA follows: TGTGCCAGCAGCGTAGGCTGGGGTGGGCAGCCCCAGCATTTT. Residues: CASSVGWGGQPQHF. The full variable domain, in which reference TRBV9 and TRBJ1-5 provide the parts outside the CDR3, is DSGVTQTPKHLITATGQRVTLRCSPRSGDLSVYWYQQSLDQGLQFLIQYYNGEERAKGNILERFSAQQFPDLHSELNLSSLELGDSALYFCASSVGWGGQPQHFGDGTRLSIL.

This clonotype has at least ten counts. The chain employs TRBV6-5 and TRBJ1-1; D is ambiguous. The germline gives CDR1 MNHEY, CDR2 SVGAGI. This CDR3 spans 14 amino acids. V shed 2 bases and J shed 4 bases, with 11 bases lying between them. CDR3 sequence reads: CASSYAGSVTEAFF. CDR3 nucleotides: TGTGCCAGCAGTTACGCCGGTTCCGTCACTGAAGCTTTCTTT.